The 3 T cell receptor beta chains reported below all come from one sample, sequenced in a study of T cell responses to AZD1222 COVID-19 vaccine. The assay was immunoSEQ multiplex PCR, and TCRdb's table has in-frame clones only and misses some. This repertoire shows around 140,000 clones, 75% to 85% found once; its top ten account for 7.9%. The sequencing here drew on peripheral blood, taken 28 days after the second dose of the MenACWY control vaccine. Every receptor here comes from an adult who received the MenACWY meningococcal vaccine as a control.

This clone has only one observation. The chain has TRBV9 and TRBJ1-1; the D is unclear. There are 13 residues in the CDR3. With 1 base removed from V and 1 base from J, the gap between germline ends came to 5 bases. CDR1 SGDLS and CDR2 YYNGEE come from the germline V gene. The CDR3 reads CASSVSPNTEAFF. CDR3 sequence (DNA): TGTGCCAGCAGCGTAAGCCCGAACACTGAAGCTTTCTTT.

The chain's CDR3 is CASSFSTTGQGFVTQYF. CDR3 nucleotides: TGTGCCAGCAGTTTTTCCACTACGGGACAGGGGTTTGTTACGCAGTATTTT. The gene calls are TRBV28 and TRBJ2-3; TRBD1 agrees at 10 bases. V lost 3 bases, J lost 8 bases, and 14 bases stayed unmatched. Germline V gene lookup returns CDR1 MDHEN and CDR2 SYDVKM. This CDR3 comprises 17 residues.

The chain carries TRBV29-1 and TRBJ1-2; D is perhaps TRBD1 (6 bases). The CDR3 has 14 residues. V gave up 5 bases and J gave up 0 bases, with 13 bases separating them. The germline CDR1 and CDR2 sequences are SQVTM and ANQGSEA. The CDR3 coding sequence is TGCAGCGTTCTACCACAGGGAGCTAACTATGGCTACACCTTC. Its protein product is CSVLPQGANYGYTF.